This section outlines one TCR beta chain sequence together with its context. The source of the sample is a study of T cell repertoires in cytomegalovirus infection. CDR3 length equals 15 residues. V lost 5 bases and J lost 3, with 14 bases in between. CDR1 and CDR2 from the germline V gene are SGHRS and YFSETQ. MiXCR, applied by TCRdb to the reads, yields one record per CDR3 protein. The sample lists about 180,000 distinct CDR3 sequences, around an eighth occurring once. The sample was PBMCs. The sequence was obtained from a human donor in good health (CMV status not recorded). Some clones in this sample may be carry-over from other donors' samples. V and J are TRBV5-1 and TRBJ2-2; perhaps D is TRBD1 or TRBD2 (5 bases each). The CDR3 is CASRGDGPYTGELFF. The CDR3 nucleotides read TGCGCCAGCAGAGGGGACGGACCATACACCGGGGAGCTGTTTTTT.